This T cell receptor (beta chain) originates from a study of T cell repertoires in cytomegalovirus infection. The CDR3 has 16 amino acids. V dropped 4 bases and J dropped 1; count of bases not matched to a gene: 8. From germline, CDR1 is MNHEY and CDR2 SMNVEV (reference sequence). Worth noting for this clonotype: What it binds is unknown.

TCRdb recomputed calls from the reads with MiXCR, one row per CDR3 protein. Seen here are about 770,000 distinct CDR3 sequences, 25% to 30% observed once, and the top ten hold over 10%. This sample comprised cultured CD8+ T cells from PBMCs, obtained from culture after CMV antigen stimulation. The chain employs TRBV27 and TRBJ2-3, with 7 bases lining up with TRBD1. The TCR sequence derives from a human donor in good health (CMV status not recorded). Some clones in this sample may be carry-over from other donors' samples. This chain's CDR3 is CASSSWTGAGTDTQYF. The CDR3 nucleotides are TGTGCCAGCAGTTCCTGGACAGGAGCGGGCACAGATACGCAGTATTTT.